These 5 T cell receptor beta chains share one sample of origin, sequenced in a study of post-analysis software for immune sequencing data. Study results and limitations: Patients had higher frequencies than controls of five TRBV segments, including TRBV5-6, TRBV5-1 and TRBV20-1.

No antigen has been assigned to these receptors. The TCR beta cDNA libraries contained unique molecular identifiers. One entry per CDR3 protein results from TCRdb running MiXCR on the PCR reads. Among about 820,000 distinct CDR3 sequences listed, roughly 58% were seen once. Sequencing was performed on blood. The source of these receptors is a girl aged 5-17 years with multiple sclerosis.

J is TRBJ1-4 and V is TRBV7-9; weak D call: TRBD1 (6 bases). Trimming took off 3 bases at V and 6 bases at J, with 11 bases between the two ends. The length of the CDR3 is 14 residues. Per the germline V gene, CDR1 is SEHNR and CDR2 is FQNEAQ (reference sequence). The chain's CDR3 is CASSFAGVHEKLFF. Written as DNA, the CDR3 is TGTGCCAGCAGCTTCGCAGGGGTCCATGAAAAACTGTTTTTT.

The chain recombines TRBV6-1 with TRBJ2-7; no clear D gene. The CDR3 consists of 14 residues. The V end lost 1 base, the J end lost 0 bases, and 7 bases lay between the germline ends. The germline gives CDR1 MNHNS, CDR2 SASEGT. The CDR3 spells CASSEGVFSYEQYF. CDR3 nucleotides: TGTGCCAGCAGTGAAGGGGTCTTCTCCTACGAGCAGTACTTC.

This chain links TRBV20-1 with TRBJ1-5; 9 nucleotides align to TRBD1. The CDR3 sequence is 12 residues long. After removal of 8 bases from V and 4 bases from J, the junction contained 3 bases not matched to a gene. Germline V gives CDR1 DFQATT, CDR2 SNEGSKA (reference sequence). CDR3 sequence reads: CSTGQGNQPQHF. The CDR3 DNA reads as TGCAGTACTGGACAGGGGAATCAGCCCCAGCATTTT.

This chain connects TRBV3-1 to TRBJ2-7, with 7 nucleotides matching TRBD1. Trimming cost V 2 bases and J 5 bases; bases outside gene matches: 3. The CDR3 is 13 residues long. Germline loops: CDR1 LGHDT, CDR2 YNNKEL (reference sequence). The CDR3 sequence: CASSQSQGNEQYF. The CDR3 region has the DNA TGTGCCAGCAGCCAATCACAGGGGAACGAGCAGTACTTC.

This chain uses TRBV29-1 with TRBJ2-1; D remains unclear. The CDR3 runs 11 residues. V was trimmed by 6 bases and J by 6 bases, leaving 9 bases between them. Germline assignment: CDR1 SQVTM and CDR2 ANQGSEA. The CDR3 DNA reads as TGCAGCGTGGGTCCGGCCAATGAGCAGTTCTTC. The encoded protein is CSVGPANEQFF.